Listed below are T cell receptor beta chains from one sample, sequenced in a study of response to subunit inactivated influenza vaccine. One entry per CDR3 protein, called by TCRdb with MiXCR from the RT-PCR reads. Of about 540,000 distinct CDR3 sequences listed, less than 25% are singletons. These records were also assigned to another study, of T cells expressing NK-cell markers.

This material consisted of CD4+ T cells sorted from PBMCs, taken 12 days after vaccination. These receptors were collected from a man aged 45-65 years who received an inactivated influenza vaccine. Each CDR3 is given with its conserved first and last residue. The D gene is left open where the match is weak. The size of a clone is reported for some rows only, either as once, few or many, or as a class for expanded clones.

v_call,j_call,d_call,clone_size,cdr3_nt,cdr3_aa
TRBV12-3/TRBV12-4,TRBJ2-7,TRBD2,few,TGTGCCAGCAGTTGGACTAGCGGGAGGTACGAGCAGTACTTC,CASSWTSGRYEQYF
TRBV4-1,TRBJ1-2,.,few,TGCGCCAGCAGCCAACCAGAGAGGTCAGGTCGCGGCTACACCTTC,CASSQPERSGRGYTF
TRBV25-1,TRBJ2-7,.,.,TGTGCCAGCAGTGATGACAGAGTCTACGAGCAGTACTTC,CASSDDRVYEQYF
TRBV20-1,TRBJ2-4,.,.,TGCAGTGCTAGCCCCTCCTTGGGAACCATTCAGTACTTC,CSASPSLGTIQYF
TRBV12-3/TRBV12-4,TRBJ2-7,.,.,TGTGCCAGCAGTTCATCGACTAGTACCTACGAGCAGTACTTC,CASSSSTSTYEQYF
TRBV3-1,TRBJ2-7,TRBD2,many,TGTGCCAGCAGCCAAGATTTGCGGGAGTGGAACGAGCAGTACTTC,CASSQDLREWNEQYF
TRBV7-7,TRBJ2-1,.,.,TGTGCCAGCAGCTTTCTCGGGGGAGTGGAGCAGTTCTTC,CASSFLGGVEQFF
TRBV5-1,TRBJ2-2,.,.,TGCGCCAGCAGGGCATTATCGGGGCTGACCGGGGAGCTGTTTTTT,CASRALSGLTGELFF
TRBV2,TRBJ2-4,.,.,TGTGCCAGCAGGTTTCCATGGGCCAAAAACATTCAGTACTTC,CASRFPWAKNIQYF
TRBV12-3/TRBV12-4,TRBJ1-5,.,.,TGTGCCAGCAGTCCGGGGGCAGCGAATCAGCCCCAGCATTTT,CASSPGAANQPQHF
TRBV7-9,TRBJ2-1,.,few,TGTGCCACCTTCCCAGCCCAGTGGGACTCCTACAATGAGCAGTTCTTC,CATFPAQWDSYNEQFF
TRBV20-1,TRBJ2-7,TRBD2,.,TGCAGTGCAACCGGGACTAGCGGGAAGACCTACGAGCAGTACTTC,CSATGTSGKTYEQYF
TRBV6-1,TRBJ1-5,TRBD1,.,TGTGCCAGCAGAGTCCGGACAGGGGCTATCAATCAGCCCCAGCATTTT,CASRVRTGAINQPQHF
TRBV7-3,TRBJ2-1,TRBD2,many,TGTGCCAGCAGTATAGCGGGAGGGCCCTCTGAGCAGTTCTTC,CASSIAGGPSEQFF
TRBV15,TRBJ2-1,TRBD2,few,TGTGCCACCCGAAGCTCACCCGGACTAGCGACTTACTCGTGGAATGAGCAGTTCTTC,CATRSSPGLATYSWNEQFF
TRBV6-1,TRBJ2-7,.,.,TGTGCCAGCAGGTTGGCGGTGAGTTACGAGCAGTACTTC,CASRLAVSYEQYF
TRBV5-5,TRBJ2-2,.,.,TGTGCCAGCAGCTTTCTACAGGCCGTGACGGTCGGGGAGCTGTTTTTT,CASSFLQAVTVGELFF
TRBV4-2,TRBJ2-3,.,.,TGTGCCAGCAGCCAATTGGGTTCCAGCACAGATACGCAGTATTTT,CASSQLGSSTDTQYF
TRBV25-1,TRBJ2-1,.,few,TGTGCCAGCAGTGAAATAGGAAACTTCGGGAAGCAGTTCTTC,CASSEIGNFGKQFF
TRBV20-1,TRBJ2-7,TRBD2,.,TGCAGTGCCATTCCGCTAGCGGGAGTGTCCTACGAGCAGTACTTC,CSAIPLAGVSYEQYF
TRBV28,TRBJ2-7,.,.,TGTGCCAGCAGTTTATCGCTCCCCCAGTCTGACGAGCAGTACTTC,CASSLSLPQSDEQYF
TRBV27,TRBJ1-4,.,.,TGTGCCAGCAGGCAGCAGAATGAAAAACTGTTTTTT,CASRQQNEKLFF
TRBV18,TRBJ2-7,TRBD1,many,TGTGCCAGCTCACCTGGGACAGGGGGGAGTTACGAGCAGTACTTC,CASSPGTGGSYEQYF
TRBV10-3,TRBJ1-1,.,few,TGTGCCATCACCCGACAGCAGAACACTGAAGCTTTCTTT,CAITRQQNTEAFF
TRBV12-3/TRBV12-4,TRBJ1-6,.,.,TGTGCCAGCAGTTTAGTCCAGCTAAATTCACCCCTCCACTTT,CASSLVQLNSPLHF
TRBV25-1,TRBJ1-2,.,.,TGTGCCAGCAGTGATGGGGGGCACTATGGCTACACCTTC,CASSDGGHYGYTF
TRBV14,TRBJ1-6,.,few,TGTGCCAGCAGCCAAGAGCCGGGGGCTGGTTCACCCCTCCACTTT,CASSQEPGAGSPLHF
TRBV3-1,TRBJ2-3,TRBD1,few,TGTGCCAGCAGCTACACCGGGACAGGGTCAGATACGCAGTATTTT,CASSYTGTGSDTQYF
TRBV12-5,TRBJ2-2,.,.,TGTGCTAGTGGTTTGTCGAACACCGGGGAGCTGTTTTTT,CASGLSNTGELFF
TRBV5-1,TRBJ2-3,.,.,TGCGCCAGCAGCCCGGACCGGGACACGCTGACAGATACGCAGTATTTT,CASSPDRDTLTDTQYF
TRBV6-6,TRBJ1-2,.,.,TGTGCCAGCAGTTACCCAGCAGGGAATGGCTACACCTTC,CASSYPAGNGYTF
TRBV15,TRBJ2-2,.,once,TGTGCCACCCGGGCTGAGGTTATGAACACCGGGGAGCTGTTTTTT,CATRAEVMNTGELFF
TRBV7-8,TRBJ2-5,.,few,TGTGCCAGCAGCTTAGTACTCGGGGAGACCCAGTACTTC,CASSLVLGETQYF
TRBV6-1,TRBJ2-1,TRBD1,few,TGTGCCAGCAGGCGAACCGACAGGGGTGAGCAGTTCTTC,CASRRTDRGEQFF
TRBV28,TRBJ2-3,.,few,TGTGCCAGCACCCCGGCCGTAGAGCGTACGCAGTATTTT,CASTPAVERTQYF
TRBV7-6,TRBJ2-3,TRBD1,few,TGTGCCAGCAGCTATCCGGGACAGGGGGCAGATACGCAGTATTTT,CASSYPGQGADTQYF
TRBV4-2,TRBJ2-3,.,.,TGTGCCAGCAGCCAAGATCGTAGCACAGATACGCAGTATTTT,CASSQDRSTDTQYF
TRBV7-9,TRBJ1-1,.,.,TGTGCCAGCAGCTTGGGTTCTGAAGCTTTCTTT,CASSLGSEAFF
TRBV7-2,TRBJ2-7,.,few,TGTGCCAGCAGCTTTGACAGGAACTCCTACGAGCAGTACTTC,CASSFDRNSYEQYF
TRBV11-2,TRBJ2-7,TRBD2,.,TGTGCCAGCAGCCCGCGACTAGCGGGAGTCGTCGAGCAGTACTTC,CASSPRLAGVVEQYF
TRBV11-2,TRBJ2-5,TRBD2,.,TGTGCCAGCAGCTTATACGGCGGGGGGGGAACCGCCCAAGAGACCCAGTACTTC,CASSLYGGGGTAQETQYF
TRBV6-2/TRBV6-3,TRBJ2-1,TRBD2,.,TGTGCCAGCAGTTACGAGTCCACTAGCGGGAGGAGAAGCTCCTACAATGAGCAGTTCTTC,CASSYESTSGRRSSYNEQFF
TRBV7-3,TRBJ2-3,.,.,TGTGCCAGCAGCCCCCCGCGAGCCAGAACCACAGATACGCAGTATTTT,CASSPPRARTTDTQYF
TRBV24-1,TRBJ2-5,.,few,TGTGCCACCAGTGATGGACCCCAAGAGACCCAGTACTTC,CATSDGPQETQYF
TRBV27,TRBJ1-2,.,.,TGTGCCAGCAGTTTATCGTGGGAGGGTGGTGGCTACACCTTC,CASSLSWEGGGYTF
TRBV29-1,TRBJ2-3,TRBD2,.,TGCAGCGTATCCGGGAGGGCCAACGCAGATACGCAGTATTTT,CSVSGRANADTQYF
TRBV20-1,TRBJ2-1,TRBD2,.,TGCAGTGCCGTAGCGGGAGGGCCGTCCAATGAGCAGTTCTTC,CSAVAGGPSNEQFF
TRBV7-9,TRBJ2-7,.,.,TGTGCCAGCAGCTTAGCAGTGGGGGCACCCTACGAGCAGTACTTC,CASSLAVGAPYEQYF
TRBV28,TRBJ2-4,.,.,TGTGCCAGCAGTAAGTCGGACTTCCAGAACATTCAGTACTTC,CASSKSDFQNIQYF
TRBV5-1,TRBJ2-2,.,few,TGCGCCAGCAGCTTGGCGTTCACCGGGGAGCTGTTTTTT,CASSLAFTGELFF
TRBV13,TRBJ2-3,TRBD2,few,TGTGCCAGCAGCACCTTTGGGGGACTAGCGGGGAGAAGCACAGATACGCAGTATTTT,CASSTFGGLAGRSTDTQYF
TRBV9,TRBJ1-5,.,.,TGTGCCAGCACCTCACGGGGGGGCAATCAGCCCCAGCATTTT,CASTSRGGNQPQHF
TRBV7-2,TRBJ2-7,.,few,TGTGCCAGCAGCCCGGGTTTCCCCCTGCGCCCGTACGAGCAGTACTTC,CASSPGFPLRPYEQYF
TRBV5-1,TRBJ2-2,.,.,TGCGCCAGCAGCTTAAGAGGGCCTGGGACCGGGGAGCTGTTTTTT,CASSLRGPGTGELFF
TRBV24-1,TRBJ2-5,TRBD1,.,TGTGCCACCAGTGACACTCGGACAGGGGGAGAGACCCAGTACTTC,CATSDTRTGGETQYF
TRBV7-9,TRBJ1-1,TRBD1,.,TGTGCCAGCAGCCGGGGACAGGTTGGGTTGGAAGCTTTCTTT,CASSRGQVGLEAFF
TRBV28,TRBJ1-6,.,few,TGTGCCAGCGGACTGGGGGGGCAAGTGAATTCACCCCTCCACTTT,CASGLGGQVNSPLHF